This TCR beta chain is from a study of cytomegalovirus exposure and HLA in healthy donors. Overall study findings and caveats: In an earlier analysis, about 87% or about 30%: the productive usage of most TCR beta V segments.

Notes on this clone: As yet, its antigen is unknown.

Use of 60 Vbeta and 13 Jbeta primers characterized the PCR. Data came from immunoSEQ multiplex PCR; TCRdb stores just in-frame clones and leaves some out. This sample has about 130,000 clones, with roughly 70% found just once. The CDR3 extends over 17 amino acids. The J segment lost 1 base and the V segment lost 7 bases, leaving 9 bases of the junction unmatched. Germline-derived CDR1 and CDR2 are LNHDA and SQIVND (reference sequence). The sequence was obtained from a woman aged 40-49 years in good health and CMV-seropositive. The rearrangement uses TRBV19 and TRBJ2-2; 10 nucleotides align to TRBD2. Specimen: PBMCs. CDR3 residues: CASMRAGGVLNTGELFF. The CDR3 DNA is TGTGCCAGTATGCGAGCGGGAGGGGTTCTGAACACCGGGGAGCTGTTTTTT. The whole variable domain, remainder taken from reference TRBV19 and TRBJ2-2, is DGGITQSPKYLFRKEGQNVTLSCEQNLNHDAMYWYRQDPGQGLRLIYYSQIVNDFQKGDIAEGYSVSREKKESFPLTVTSAQKNPTAFYLCASMRAGGVLNTGELFFGEGSRLTVL.